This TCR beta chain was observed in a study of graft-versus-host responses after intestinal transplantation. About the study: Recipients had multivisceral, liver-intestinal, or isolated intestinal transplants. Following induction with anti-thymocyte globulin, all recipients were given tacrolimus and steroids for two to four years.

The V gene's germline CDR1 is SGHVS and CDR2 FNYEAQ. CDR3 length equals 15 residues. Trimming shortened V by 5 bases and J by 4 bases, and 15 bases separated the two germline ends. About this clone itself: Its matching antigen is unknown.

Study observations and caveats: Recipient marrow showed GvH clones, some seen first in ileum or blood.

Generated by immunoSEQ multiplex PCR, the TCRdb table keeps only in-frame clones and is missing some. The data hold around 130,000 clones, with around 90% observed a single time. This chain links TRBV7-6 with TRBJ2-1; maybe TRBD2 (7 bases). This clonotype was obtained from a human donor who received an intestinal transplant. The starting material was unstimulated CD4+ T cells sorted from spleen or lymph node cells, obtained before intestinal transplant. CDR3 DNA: TGTGCCAGCAGCCCACTCGGGGGGCTGTACAATGAGCAGTTCTTC. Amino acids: CASSPLGGLYNEQFF.